This TCR beta chain was captured in a study of CXCR3-negative and CXCR3-positive naive CD8 T cells. TRB cDNA libraries were made by UMI-labeled 5' RACE. TCRdb reprocessed the 5' RACE reads, with one entry per CDR3 protein and no DNA. The sample totals about 89,000 distinct CDR3 sequences. CD45RO-CCR7+CD27+CD95- marked naive CD8+ T cells. Study-wide results and limits: Memory cells diverged, while naive CXCR3-positive and CXCR3-negative cells had similar TRBV-TRBJ usage. When CXCR3-positive naive cells were set against CXCR3-negative naive cells, the former had more hydrophobic TRB CDR3s.

A word on this clonotype: What it binds is unknown.

The germline CDR1 and CDR2 sequences are MNHNS and SASEGT. There are 15 residues in the CDR3. The chain recombines TRBV6-1 with TRBJ2-5; TCRdb's D gene call, TRBD1, goes unchecked for lack of DNA. The receptor's source is a human donor in good health. Some clones in this sample may be carry-over from other donors' samples. Sequencing was performed on naive CXCR3+ CD8+ T cells from blood. The subset here: CD45RO-CCR7+CD27+CD95- naive CD8+ T cells expressing CXCR3 (TNR3+). CDR3 amino acids: CASTLWTGDQETQYF.